This paragraph reports one TCR beta chain. Its antigen remains unidentified. The data belong to a study of cytomegalovirus exposure and HLA in healthy donors. Study outcomes and limitations: An analysis done earlier found most TCR beta V segments productive about 87% or about 30% of the time.

PCR amplification relied on 60 Vbeta primers (plus 13 Jbeta primers). The repertoire was sequenced with immunoSEQ multiplex PCR; TCRdb's copy has only in-frame clones and lacks some. The sample carries about 120,000 clones, around 73% recorded once. This CDR3 is 16 amino acids long. Germline values: CDR1 KGHSH, CDR2 LQKENI. The V segment lost 6 bases and the J segment 4 bases; nucleotides outside the gene matches: 12. The clonotype comes from a woman in her twenties or thirties in good health and CMV-seropositive. Sample: PBMCs. The V and J genes are TRBV18 and TRBJ1-1; 9 nucleotides line up with TRBD1. CDR3 sequence (DNA): TGTGCCAGCTCTCCAGATCCGGGACAGGGACGCACTGAAGCTTTCTTT. It codes for CASSPDPGQGRTEAFF.